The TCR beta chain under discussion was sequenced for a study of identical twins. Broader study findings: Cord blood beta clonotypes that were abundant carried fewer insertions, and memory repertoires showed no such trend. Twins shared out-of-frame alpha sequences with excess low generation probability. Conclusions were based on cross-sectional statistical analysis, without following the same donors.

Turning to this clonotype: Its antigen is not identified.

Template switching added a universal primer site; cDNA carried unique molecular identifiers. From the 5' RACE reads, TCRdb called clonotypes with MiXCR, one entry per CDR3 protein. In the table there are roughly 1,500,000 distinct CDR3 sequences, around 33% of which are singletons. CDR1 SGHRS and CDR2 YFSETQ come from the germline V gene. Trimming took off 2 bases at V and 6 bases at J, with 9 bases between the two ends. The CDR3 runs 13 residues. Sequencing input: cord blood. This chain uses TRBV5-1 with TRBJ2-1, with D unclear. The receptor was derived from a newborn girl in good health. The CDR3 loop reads CASSLRTLNEQFF. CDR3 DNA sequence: TGCGCCAGCAGCTTACGGACCCTCAATGAGCAGTTCTTC.